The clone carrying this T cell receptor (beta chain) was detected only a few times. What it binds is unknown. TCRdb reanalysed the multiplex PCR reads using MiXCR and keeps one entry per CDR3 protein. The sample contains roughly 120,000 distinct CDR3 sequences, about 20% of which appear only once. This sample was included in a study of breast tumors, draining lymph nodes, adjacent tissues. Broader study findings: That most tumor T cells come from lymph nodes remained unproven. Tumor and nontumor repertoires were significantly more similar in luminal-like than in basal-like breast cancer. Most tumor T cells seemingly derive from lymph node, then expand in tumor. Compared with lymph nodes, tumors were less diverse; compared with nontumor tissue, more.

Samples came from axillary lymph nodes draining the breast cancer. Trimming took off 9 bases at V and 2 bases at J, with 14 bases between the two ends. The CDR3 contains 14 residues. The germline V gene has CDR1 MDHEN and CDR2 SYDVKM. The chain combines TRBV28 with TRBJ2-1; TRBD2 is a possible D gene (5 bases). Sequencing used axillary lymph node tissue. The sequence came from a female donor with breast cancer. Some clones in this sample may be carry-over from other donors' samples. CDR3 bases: TGTGCCAGGAACCTAAGCGGAACCTACAATGAGCAGTTCTTC. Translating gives CARNLSGTYNEQFF.